One T cell receptor (beta chain) is described in this entry. Its antigen remains undetermined. Nothing much larger sits one base from this clone, and base qualities are not available. This sample was taken from a study of blood T cell repertoires in COVID-19 (dated by TCRdb to about 2020). For context, the study as a whole: Recovered participants in ImmuneRACE Cohort 3 were defined by two consecutive negative NP/OP PCR tests, clearance by a healthcare professional, or resolution of symptoms. The collaborator samples originated in the United States, Italy and Spain and spanned the acute and convalescent phases of COVID-19. The material from the prospective study consisted of cDNA or gDNA derived from T cells, B-cell-depleted T cells, or PBMCs. Subjects who had been exposed to COVID-19, were actively infected with it, or had recovered from it provided the deeply sampled blood TCRbeta repertoires that made up the dataset. The repertoires were made available in a free public database intended to serve as a resource for research on the immune response to SARS-CoV-2. Samples were obtained from the ongoing ImmuneRACE study (first 160 participants) and from some 1,300 subjects provided by 6 global collaborators. Sample metadata almost always included a de-identified subject ID, COVID-19 status, age in years and sex. Where available, HLA class I and class II types were obtained from metadata supplied by the sample provider rather than from assay-based typing. The investigation overall reported the following: The amount of clinical and demographic metadata varied by source and participant and was provided uncurated.

CDR1 and CDR2 are read off the germline V gene (reference sequence) as GTSNPN and SVGIG. The CDR3 covers 13 residues, taking in both the cysteine and the phenylalanine. Of all the DNA, just the CDR3 is kept, 39 bases in frame from base 1. V ends up 3 bases short and J 3 bases short, with an unmatched junction base count of 2. Participants in the prospective study were enrolled through a virtual design, were aged 18 to 89 years, and lived in fewer than 30 United States geographic areas. In the prospective study, cohorts were assigned on the basis of participant-reported clinical history obtained from a screening survey and a study questionnaire. In the prospective study, whole blood, serum and a nasopharyngeal or oropharyngeal swab were collected from each participant by mobile phlebotomists. Additional blood draws and questionnaires over a 2-month period could optionally be provided by prospective study participants. Prospective study blood samples were shipped either frozen or at room temperature before DNA extraction.

TCRbeta CDR3 regions were amplified from genomic DNA using the immunoSEQ Assay, a bias-controlled multiplex PCR. The authors' analysis ran thus. The number of nucleated cells in each sample was estimated by amplification of reference gene primers within the assay. Sequence reads were collapsed and filtered to measure the absolute abundance of every unique TCRbeta CDR3 rearrangement. For each sample, productive Simpson clonality was calculated as the square root of Simpson's diversity index over productive rearrangements. The immuneACCESS repertoire file appears here via TCRdb, limited to in-frame rearrangements. These files lack a portion of the clones; in checked studies, under half of the deficit traces to unresolved V genes, and the cause of the others is not known. V, J and clone size were drawn from that table, and D and trimming were deduced from the DNA. The table for this sample lists fewer than 250,000 clones; about 86% of them were counted only once. Of the sample, just under 25% falls within the top ten clones.

The chain uses TRBV30 and TRBJ2-4, with 7 junctional bases fitting TRBD2. The source material was PBMCs or T cells enriched from blood (not recorded which). The clonotype was recovered from a woman between 40 and 50 years old in a cohort exposed to, infected with or recovered from COVID-19 (not recorded which). The CDR3: CAWSPGGKNIQYF. The nucleotides read TGTGCCTGGAGCCCGGGGGGCAAAAACATTCAGTACTTC.